These 17 T cell receptor beta chains were sequenced from one sample in a study of shared clonotypes between healthy human individuals. Assay used: immunoSEQ multiplex PCR; TCRdb lists only in-frame clones, some missing. The repertoire consists of about 300,000 clones, with around two thirds occurring once and the leading ten covering about a tenth. The sequenced sample consisted of memory CD4+ T cells sorted from blood. Subset reported: CD45RA-negative fraction. The receptors stem from a man younger than 40 in good health.

Ten or more counts support this clone. V is TRBV5-5 and J is TRBJ2-1; 10 bases match TRBD2. Germline CDR1 is SGHKS and CDR2 is YYEKEE (reference sequence). The CDR3 extends over 15 amino acids. After removal of 4 bases from V and 4 bases from J, the junction contained 5 bases not matched to a gene. The CDR3 region has the DNA TGTGCCAGCAGCCCCCTAGCGGGGGTTTACAATGAGCAGTTCTTC. Translation: CASSPLAGVYNEQFF.

This chain joins TRBV28 and TRBJ1-1; TRBD1 might be the D (5 bases). CDR3 size: 14 residues. V lost 3 bases, J lost 6 bases, and 14 bases lay in between. Germline V lookup: CDR1 MDHEN, CDR2 SYDVKM. The CDR3 sequence: CASSFVGPGAEAFF. The CDR3, as DNA: TGTGCCAGCAGTTTCGTGGGACCCGGCGCTGAAGCTTTCTTT.

This clone was counted between two and nine times. The chain is built from TRBV5-1 and TRBJ1-4; the match to TRBD1 covers 7 bases. The CDR3 runs 14 residues. CDR1 and CDR2 (germline): SGHRS, YFSETQ. J was trimmed by 5 bases and V by 0 bases; bases with no gene match: 1. CDR3 coding DNA: TGCGCCAGCAGCTTGGCAGGGGGGAATGAAAAACTGTTTTTT. It codes for CASSLAGGNEKLFF.

This clone was detected a few times. The genes are TRBV6-6 and TRBJ1-1; maybe TRBD1 (5 bases). The V end lost 2 bases, the J end lost 8 bases, and 12 bases lay between the germline ends. CDR3 length: 13 residues. Germline CDR1 and CDR2: MNHNY and SVGAGI (reference sequence). The CDR3: CASSYRGTAEAFF. The CDR3 coding sequence is TGTGCCAGCAGTTACCGAGGGACGGCCGAAGCTTTCTTT.

The chain recombines TRBV5-1 with TRBJ2-7; D gene ambiguous. V lost 0 bases to trimming and J lost 2 bases, with 9 bases between them. This CDR3 contains 14 residues. Per germline, CDR1 SGHRS and CDR2 YFSETQ. CDR3 region: CASSLARGPYEQYF. The CDR3 nucleotides read TGCGCCAGCAGCTTGGCTAGAGGTCCCTACGAGCAGTACTTC. Full variable domain (outside the CDR3, taken from reference TRBV5-1 and TRBJ2-7): KAGVTQTPRYLIKTRGQQVTLSCSPISGHRSVSWYQQTPGQGLQFLFEYFSETQRNKGNFPGRFSGRQFSNSRSEMNVSTLELGDSALYLCASSLARGPYEQYFGPGTRLTVT.

The chain links TRBV15 to TRBJ1-5; the D gene is possibly TRBD1 (5 bases). Deletions cut 0 bases from V and 5 bases from J, with 14 bases between. CDR1 is LNHNV, CDR2 YYDKDF, per germline (reference sequence). CDR3 length: 16 residues. CDR3 sequence (DNA): TGTGCCACCAGCAGAGATTGGAGGGGCCGGGATCAGCCCCAGCATTTT. Protein sequence: CATSRDWRGRDQPQHF.

This clone showed up just once. The rearrangement joins TRBV15 to TRBJ2-7; 8 bases are a match to TRBD2. Unmatched junction bases numbered 5, after V lost 3 bases and J lost 7 bases. The CDR3 covers 13 residues. Germline CDR1 is LNHNV and CDR2 is YYDKDF (reference sequence). DNA of the CDR3: TGTGCCACCAGCAGGGGACTAGTCGGGGAGCAGTACTTC. This encodes CATSRGLVGEQYF.

The J gene is TRBJ2-5, the V gene TRBV5-1; 9 bases are shared with TRBD1. V lost 4 bases to trimming and J lost 5 bases; unmatched junction nucleotides: 12. Germline CDR1 SGHRS, CDR2 YFSETQ. CDR3 length: 16 residues. This CDR3 is CASSRSGGQGMETQYF. CDR3 DNA: TGCGCCAGCAGCCGCTCAGGAGGACAGGGGATGGAGACCCAGTACTTC.

CDR3 protein: CASSPGTGTDTQYF. DNA for the CDR3: TGCGCCAGCAGTCCCGGGACAGGGACAGATACGCAGTATTTT. This chain uses TRBV4-3 with TRBJ2-3; 9 bases line up with TRBD1. Trimming removed 6 bases from V and 3 bases from J; junction bases left unmatched: 4. The CDR3 has 14 amino acids. The germline CDR1 and CDR2 sequences are LGHNA and YSLEER.

A few counts support this clone. The genes are TRBV7-2 and TRBJ2-5; unclear D gene. This CDR3 has 13 residues. Trimming took off 3 bases at V and 5 bases at J, with 10 bases between the two ends. The germline gives CDR1 SGHTA, CDR2 FQGNSA. The CDR3 sequence: CASSFRLTETQYF. The CDR3 coding sequence is TGTGCCAGCAGCTTTCGCTTAACGGAGACCCAGTACTTC.

The chain has TRBV5-1 and TRBJ2-1; 10 bases are shared with TRBD2. Germline trimming cut 3 bases from V and 0 bases from J; bases unmatched to any gene: 6. The CDR3 spans 17 residues. Per the germline V gene, CDR1 is SGHRS and CDR2 is YFSETQ. CDR3 region: CASSSQGLASSYNEQFF. The CDR3, as DNA: TGCGCCAGCAGCTCCCAGGGACTAGCGAGCTCCTACAATGAGCAGTTCTTC.

This clone has just a few counts. The chain uses TRBV6-1 and TRBJ1-5; 11 bases line up with TRBD1. After removal of 6 bases from V and 6 bases from J, the junction contained 10 bases not matched to a gene. Looked up from germline, CDR1 is MNHNS and CDR2 is SASEGT. There are 16 residues in the CDR3. The CDR3 DNA follows: TGTGCCAGCAGCGAACCAGGACAGGGGGCGGCTCAGCCCCAGCATTTT. This translates into CASSEPGQGAAQPQHF.

The V and J genes are TRBV5-4 and TRBJ1-2; maybe TRBD1 (5 bases). The germline V gene encodes CDR1 SGHNT and CDR2 YYREEE (reference sequence). The CDR3 sequence is 14 residues long. Deletions cut 4 bases from V and 1 base from J, with 11 bases between. The CDR3 here is CASSPGGGNYGYTF. Written as DNA, the CDR3 is TGTGCCAGCAGCCCCGGGGGGGGTAACTATGGCTACACCTTC.

The chain uses TRBV6-1 and TRBJ2-1; weak D call: TRBD1 (5 bases). Per germline, CDR1 MNHNS and CDR2 SASEGT. Trimming took off 6 bases at V and 8 bases at J, with 17 bases between the two ends. This CDR3 contains 14 residues. CDR3 sequence (DNA): TGTGCCAGCAGCGCTGCGGACACGCTGGATGAGCAGTTCTTC. Encoded protein: CASSAADTLDEQFF.

The rearrangement joins TRBV7-9 to TRBJ2-7, with a tentative D call TRBD2 (5 bases). Germline V gene data show CDR1 as SEHNR and CDR2 as FQNEAQ (reference sequence). V lost 4 bases, J lost 2 bases, and 12 bases lay in between. The CDR3 runs to 14 residues. The CDR3 bases are TGTGCCAGCAGCTCCAACTCCGGGACCTACGAGCAGTACTTC. This gives the protein CASSSNSGTYEQYF.

This clone was observed at least ten times. The chain joins TRBV13 to TRBJ2-5; 7 positions match TRBD1. This CDR3 comprises 15 residues. V shed 6 bases and J 3 bases; nucleotides not matched to a gene: 10. Germline V gene sequence: CDR1 PRHDT, CDR2 FYEKMQ (reference sequence). The CDR3 DNA sequence: TGTGCCAGCAGGGAAGCAGGGGGAGCAAAAGAGACCCAGTACTTC. It specifies CASREAGGAKETQYF. The variable domain in full, with the rest retrieved from reference TRBV13 and TRBJ2-5, is AAGVIQSPRHLIKEKRETATLKCYPIPRHDTVYWYQQGPGQDPQFLISFYEKMQSDKGSIPDRFSAQQFSDYHSELNMSSLELGDSALYFCASREAGGAKETQYFGPGTRLLVL.

This chain connects TRBV18 to TRBJ1-4; 7 bases match TRBD1. This CDR3 is 13 amino acids long. Germline values: CDR1 KGHSH, CDR2 LQKENI. J gave up 4 bases and V 9 bases, and 5 bases lay outside the gene matches. The CDR3 here is CASSGQINEKLFF. The CDR3 DNA sequence: TGTGCCAGTTCGGGACAGATTAATGAAAAACTGTTTTTT.